This T cell receptor beta chain came from a study of a mutant IDH1 vaccine in newly diagnosed glioma. Study overall: Treated patients were roughly 62% male, roughly 40% female, mean age around 40 years. It was radiotherapy, temozolomide, or both that patients received previously, with most receiving both. Study-level results: Across multiple MHC alleles, 85% to 95% of patients had vaccine-induced responses. Pseudoprogression appeared independent of alterations in top peripheral clonotypes.

This sample's time point: baseline, week 1 (first vaccination visit). Stated treatment: pre-vaccination baseline after standard-of-care therapy. Details on this clone: Its cognate antigen is unknown.

V lost 4 bases, J lost 7 bases, and 12 bases lay in between. The CDR3 contains 13 residues. In germline, CDR1 is SGHNT, CDR2 YYREEE (reference sequence). Clones were read by immunoSEQ multiplex PCR, and TCRdb kept only the in-frame ones, dropping some. The sample lists tens of thousands of clones; 80% to 90% were seen once. The J gene is TRBJ2-1, the V gene TRBV5-4; D ambiguous. The clonotype comes from a man aged 25 to 40 with glioma. The sequencing here drew on PBMCs, taken from a glioma patient treated with radiotherapy, temozolomide or both. CDR3 region: CASSIVGTNEQFF. CDR3 nucleotides: TGTGCCAGCAGCATCGTGGGTACGAATGAGCAGTTCTTC.